This entry is about one T cell receptor (beta chain). This clone was seen a single time. Its antigen target is currently unknown. No per-base quality is available; no much larger clone lies one base away. Genomic DNA was isolated using the Qiagen DNeasy kit from unsorted PBMCs as well as from negatively selected CD4+ and CD8+ fractions. Using primers that anneal to V and J segments, immunoSEQ multiplex PCR amplified the TCR beta CDR3 regions. A synthetic immune receptor repertoire was used to minimize amplification bias, and any residual bias was removed computationally once sequencing was done. In the authors' own workflow: Custom Python scripts were used to quantify repertoire diversity as the Shannon entropy index. Unsorted, CD4+ and CD8+ repertoires were analyzed separately, except in combined analyses where CD4+ and CD8+ sequences were merged in silico. A clone counted as expanded when the clone's frequency after treatment rose at least 2-fold relative to C1D1, and clones undetected at baseline were given a pseudocount of 0.5. Singleton clones were defined as clones with 0 or 1 copy at C1D1, and non-singleton clones were defined as clones with 2 or more copies. Clones expanded in unsorted samples were assigned a CD4+, CD8+ or unknown annotation through matching of protein sequences in sorted samples from the same patient. Wilcoxon tests on paired samples were used to test changes in diversity from C1D1 to C4D1. TCRdb re-hosts the immuneACCESS table, in-frame sequences only. Its copies lack some clones; in the studies checked, an unresolved V gene accounts for under half of them, and the cause for the rest is not known. The V and J calls and the clone size are those of that table, but D and trimming were determined from the DNA. In this sample the table shows about 5,000 clones, roughly 61% of which occur a single time. Approximately 66% of the sample is in the top ten clones.

The time point label, as the study defines it: cycle 1 day 1 (C1D1), immediately before nivolumab initiation. Every trial patient had relapsed following autologous stem cell transplantation, and prior brentuximab vedotin exposure was what differed among cohorts A, B and C. The trial cohort included 45 to 65 patients with relapsed/refractory classical Hodgkin lymphoma, and each patient had a best overall response of complete response, partial response or progressive disease. In the multi-cohort phase II CheckMate 205 trial, trial patients received single-agent nivolumab. An independent review committee assessed best overall response by applying the 2007 International Working Group response criteria. Trial PBMCs were obtained immediately prior to nivolumab initiation (C1D1) and on therapy at cycle 2 day 1 and cycle 4 day 1. Peripheral blood was collected in 8 mL Vacutainer Cell Preparation Tubes, from which PBMCs were isolated by centrifugation and then cryopreserved.

The data stem from a study of PD-1 blockade in classical Hodgkin lymphoma (TCRdb year 2020). About the full investigation: Nivolumab dosing was 3 mg/kg intravenously every 2 weeks, continuing until either disease progression or unacceptable toxicity. A peripheral blood immune signature of response to PD-1 blockade in classical Hodgkin lymphoma was defined using TCR beta sequencing and CyTOF. General study outcomes and caveats: Lower diversity was seen in patients whose nivolumab began less than 1 year after ASCT, and these patients were left out of later analyses so that immune reconstitution would not confound the results. CD4+ but not CD8+ TCR diversity rose significantly by C4D1 (p=0.0027 vs p=0.16), most apparent in complete responders (p=0.02). Baseline diversity similar to that of newly diagnosed patients was observed in trial patients achieving complete response, whereas significantly lower diversity was observed in partial responders and progressors. Baseline TCR diversity was reported to be lower in newly diagnosed patients than in healthy donors and to be lower still in relapsed/refractory patients. The study was restricted to a single clinical trial cohort, and the causes of repertoire differences, possibly disease activity or prior therapy, were left undefined.

The CDR3 runs 13 residues from the cysteine to the phenylalanine. Only the CDR3 part of the read is kept: 39 bases, read in frame from the first base. The germline V gene yields MDHEN for CDR1 and SYDVKM for CDR2. V and J lose 8 bases and 2 bases, and a span of 12 bases separates them. Sequencing used peripheral blood mononuclear cells (PBMCs), obtained at baseline. The sequence joins TRBV28 to TRBJ1-1, with no D gene named confidently. The origin of this receptor is a human donor with classical Hodgkin lymphoma. The DNA sequence reads TGTGCCAGCCGGCTTCCGATAAACACTGAAGCTTTCTTT. Translated, it reads CASRLPINTEAFF.